This T cell receptor beta chain was observed in a study of blood T cell repertoires in COVID-19. Study members were between about 18 and 95 years old and lived in 25 or so US regions. V gave up 0 bases and J gave up 8 bases; unmatched junction bases: 7. The CDR3 loop spans 15 amino acids. Per germline, CDR1 MNHEY and CDR2 SVGEGT. Clones were read by immunoSEQ multiplex PCR, and TCRdb kept only the in-frame ones, dropping some. Among about 370,000 clones listed, about nine tenths were seen once. The sequence was collected from a woman aged 40 to 49 who had been exposed to COVID-19. Sequences were obtained from PBMCs or T cells enriched from blood (not recorded which). V and J are TRBV6-2 or TRBV6-3 and TRBJ1-2; 9 bases fit TRBD1. The DNA of the CDR3 is TGTGCCAGCAGTTACTCGACAGGGGGTGTGCGCGGCTACACCTTC. Translated, it gives CASSYSTGGVRGYTF.